Following are 3 T cell receptor beta chains from one sample sequenced in a study of T cell clonality in common variable immunodeficiency. Generated by immunoSEQ multiplex PCR, the TCRdb table keeps only in-frame clones and is missing some. The sample includes 25,000 to 35,000 clones, none of them occurring once. These receptors' antigens are unknown. Study results and limitations: Common variable immunodeficiency TCR beta sequences reportedly had fewer deletions and N-nucleotide insertions.

Sample: peripheral blood mononuclear cells. The receptor set was obtained from a human donor with common variable immunodeficiency.

The table lists this clone with many counts. The read comes to an end 3 residues before the CDR3 does, leaving the germline J gene to fill in the end. The chain couples TRBV18 to TRBJ1-5; the D is unclear. Trimming removed 5 bases at V and 3 bases at J, with 8 bases between. The CDR3 contains 13 residues. Germline assignment: CDR1 KGHSH and CDR2 LQKENI. The CDR3 sequence is CASSSTANQPQHF. The sequenced part of the CDR3 DNA is TGTGCCAGCTCAAGCACCGCCAATCAGCCC.

The table lists this clone with many counts. The missing CDR3 end, 3 residues past where the read stops, is filled in from the germline J gene. The chain has TRBV20-1 and TRBJ2-3, with D perhaps matching TRBD1 (5 bases). V lost 5 bases and J lost 2, with 8 bases in between. Germline V gene lookup returns CDR1 DFQATT and CDR2 SNEGSKA (reference sequence). This CDR3 region has 12 residues. CDR3 bases read: TGCAGTGCTCGGACAAACACAGATACG. This encodes CSARTNTDT. The complete CDR3 reads CSARTNTDTQYF.

This clone was counted at least ten times. The read stops 3 residues short of the end of the CDR3; the missing end is completed from the germline J gene. The V gene is TRBV9, the J gene TRBJ2-2, with TRBD1 as a possible D gene (6 bases). CDR1 is SGDLS, CDR2 YYNGEE, per germline. The CDR3 runs to 14 residues. Trimming cost V 0 bases and J 7 bases, with 10 bases left between them. Partial CDR3 DNA: TGTGCCAGCAGCGTAGGGCTACAGGGCGGGGAG. It yields the protein CASSVGLQGGE. The entire CDR3 is CASSVGLQGGELFF.